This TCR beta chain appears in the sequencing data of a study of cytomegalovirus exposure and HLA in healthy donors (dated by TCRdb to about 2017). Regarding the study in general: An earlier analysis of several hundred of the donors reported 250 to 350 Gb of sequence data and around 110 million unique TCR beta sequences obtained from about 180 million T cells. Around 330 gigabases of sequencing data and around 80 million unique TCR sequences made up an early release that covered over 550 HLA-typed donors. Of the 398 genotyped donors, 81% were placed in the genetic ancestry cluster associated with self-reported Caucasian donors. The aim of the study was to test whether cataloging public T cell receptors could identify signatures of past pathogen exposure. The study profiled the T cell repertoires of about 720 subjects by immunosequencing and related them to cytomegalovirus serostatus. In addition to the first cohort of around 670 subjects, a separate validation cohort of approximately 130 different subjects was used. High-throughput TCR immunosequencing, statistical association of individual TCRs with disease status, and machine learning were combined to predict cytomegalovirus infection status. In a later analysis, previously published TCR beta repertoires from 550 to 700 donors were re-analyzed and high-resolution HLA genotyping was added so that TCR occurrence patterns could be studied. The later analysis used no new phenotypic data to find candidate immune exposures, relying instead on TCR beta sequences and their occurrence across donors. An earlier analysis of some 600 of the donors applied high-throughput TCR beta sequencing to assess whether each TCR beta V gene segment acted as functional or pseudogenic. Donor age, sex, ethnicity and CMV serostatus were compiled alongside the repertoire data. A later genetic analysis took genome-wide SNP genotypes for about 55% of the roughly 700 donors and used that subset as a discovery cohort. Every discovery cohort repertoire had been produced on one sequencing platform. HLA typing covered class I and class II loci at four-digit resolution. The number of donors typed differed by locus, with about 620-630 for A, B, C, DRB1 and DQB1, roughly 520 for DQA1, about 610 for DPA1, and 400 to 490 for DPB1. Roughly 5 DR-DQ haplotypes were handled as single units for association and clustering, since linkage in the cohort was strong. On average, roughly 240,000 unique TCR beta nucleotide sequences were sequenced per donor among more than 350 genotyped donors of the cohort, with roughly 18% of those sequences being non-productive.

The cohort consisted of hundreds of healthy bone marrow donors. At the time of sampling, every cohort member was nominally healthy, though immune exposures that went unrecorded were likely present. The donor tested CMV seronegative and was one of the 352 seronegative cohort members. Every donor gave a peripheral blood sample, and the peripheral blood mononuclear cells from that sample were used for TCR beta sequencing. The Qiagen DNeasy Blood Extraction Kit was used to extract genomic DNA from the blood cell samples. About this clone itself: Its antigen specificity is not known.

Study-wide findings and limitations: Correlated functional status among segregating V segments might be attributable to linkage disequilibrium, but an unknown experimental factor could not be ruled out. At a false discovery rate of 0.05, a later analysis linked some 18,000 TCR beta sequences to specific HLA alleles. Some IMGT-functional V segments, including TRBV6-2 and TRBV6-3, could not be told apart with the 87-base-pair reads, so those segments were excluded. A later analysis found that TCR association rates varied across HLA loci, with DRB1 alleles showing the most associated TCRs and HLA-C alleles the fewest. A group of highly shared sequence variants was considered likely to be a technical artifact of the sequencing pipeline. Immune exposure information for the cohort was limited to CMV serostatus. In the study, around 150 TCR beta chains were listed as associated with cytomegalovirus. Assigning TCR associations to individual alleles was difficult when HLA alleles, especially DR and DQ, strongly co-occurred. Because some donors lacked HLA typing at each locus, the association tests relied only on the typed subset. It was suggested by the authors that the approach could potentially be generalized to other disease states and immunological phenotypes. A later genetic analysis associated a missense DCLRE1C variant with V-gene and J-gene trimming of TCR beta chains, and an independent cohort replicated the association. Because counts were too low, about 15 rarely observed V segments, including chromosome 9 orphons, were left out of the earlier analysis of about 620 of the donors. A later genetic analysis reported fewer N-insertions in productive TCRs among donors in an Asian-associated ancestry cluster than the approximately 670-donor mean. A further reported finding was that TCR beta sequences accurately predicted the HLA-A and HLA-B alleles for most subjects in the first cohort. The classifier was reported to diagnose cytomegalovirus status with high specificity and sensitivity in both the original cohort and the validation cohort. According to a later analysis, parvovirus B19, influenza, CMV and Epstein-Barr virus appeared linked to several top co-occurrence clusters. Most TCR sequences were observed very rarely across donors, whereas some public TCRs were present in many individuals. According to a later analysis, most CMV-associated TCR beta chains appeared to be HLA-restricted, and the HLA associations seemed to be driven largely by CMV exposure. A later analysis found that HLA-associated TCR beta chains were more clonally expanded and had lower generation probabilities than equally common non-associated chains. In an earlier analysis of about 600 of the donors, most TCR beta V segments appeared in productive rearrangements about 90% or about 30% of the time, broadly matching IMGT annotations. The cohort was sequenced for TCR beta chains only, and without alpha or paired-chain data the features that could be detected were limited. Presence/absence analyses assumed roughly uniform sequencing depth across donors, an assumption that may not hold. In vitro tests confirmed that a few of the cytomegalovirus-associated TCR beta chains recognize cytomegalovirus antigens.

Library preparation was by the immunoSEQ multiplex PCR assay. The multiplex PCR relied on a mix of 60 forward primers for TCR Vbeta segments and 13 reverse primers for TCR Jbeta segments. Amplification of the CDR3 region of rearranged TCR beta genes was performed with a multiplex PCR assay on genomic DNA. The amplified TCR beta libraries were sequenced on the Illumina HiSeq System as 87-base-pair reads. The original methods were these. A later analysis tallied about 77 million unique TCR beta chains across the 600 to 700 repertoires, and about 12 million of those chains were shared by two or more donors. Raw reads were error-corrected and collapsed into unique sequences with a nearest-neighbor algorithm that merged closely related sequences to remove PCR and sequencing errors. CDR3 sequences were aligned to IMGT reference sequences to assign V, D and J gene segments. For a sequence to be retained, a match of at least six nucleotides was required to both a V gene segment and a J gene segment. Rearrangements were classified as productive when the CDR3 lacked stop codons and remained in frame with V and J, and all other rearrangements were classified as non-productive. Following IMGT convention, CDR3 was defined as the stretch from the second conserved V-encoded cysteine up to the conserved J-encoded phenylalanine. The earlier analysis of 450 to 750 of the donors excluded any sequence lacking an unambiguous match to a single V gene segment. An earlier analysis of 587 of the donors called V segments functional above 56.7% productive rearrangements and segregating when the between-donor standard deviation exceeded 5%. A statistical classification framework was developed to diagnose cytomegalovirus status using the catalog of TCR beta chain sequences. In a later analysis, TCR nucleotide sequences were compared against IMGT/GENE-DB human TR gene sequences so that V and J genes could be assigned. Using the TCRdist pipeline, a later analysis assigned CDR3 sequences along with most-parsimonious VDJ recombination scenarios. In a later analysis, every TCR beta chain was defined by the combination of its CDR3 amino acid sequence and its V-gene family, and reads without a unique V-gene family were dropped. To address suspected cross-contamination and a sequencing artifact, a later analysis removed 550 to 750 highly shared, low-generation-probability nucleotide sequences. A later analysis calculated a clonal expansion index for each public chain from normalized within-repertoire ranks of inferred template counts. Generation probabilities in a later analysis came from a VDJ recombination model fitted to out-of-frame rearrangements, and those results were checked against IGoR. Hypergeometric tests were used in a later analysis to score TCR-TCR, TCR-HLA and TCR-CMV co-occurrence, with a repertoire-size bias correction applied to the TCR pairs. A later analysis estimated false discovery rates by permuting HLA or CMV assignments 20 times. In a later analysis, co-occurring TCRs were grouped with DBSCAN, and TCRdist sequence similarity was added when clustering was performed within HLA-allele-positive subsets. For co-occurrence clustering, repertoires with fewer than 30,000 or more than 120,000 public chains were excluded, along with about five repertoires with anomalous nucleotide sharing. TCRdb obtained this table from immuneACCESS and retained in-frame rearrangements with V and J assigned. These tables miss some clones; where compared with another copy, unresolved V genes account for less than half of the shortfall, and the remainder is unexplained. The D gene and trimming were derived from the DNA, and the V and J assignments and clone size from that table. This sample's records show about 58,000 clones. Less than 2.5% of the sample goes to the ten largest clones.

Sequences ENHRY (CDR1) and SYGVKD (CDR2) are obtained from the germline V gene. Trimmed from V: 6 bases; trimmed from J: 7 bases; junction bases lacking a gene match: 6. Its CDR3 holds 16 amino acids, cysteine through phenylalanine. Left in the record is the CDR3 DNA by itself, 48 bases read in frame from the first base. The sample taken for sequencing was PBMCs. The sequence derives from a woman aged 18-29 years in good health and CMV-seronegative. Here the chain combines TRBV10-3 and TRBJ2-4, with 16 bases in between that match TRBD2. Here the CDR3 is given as CAISPGLAGGPNIQYF. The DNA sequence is TGTGCCATCAGCCCGGGACTAGCGGGAGGGCCCAACATTCAGTACTTC.